This T cell receptor beta chain was profiled in a study of shared clonotypes between healthy human individuals. Repertoires were generated with immunoSEQ multiplex PCR, while TCRdb's copy carries only in-frame clones and drops some. The table includes more than 2,000,000 clones, more than 80% detected once. V shed 8 bases and J 1 base; nucleotides not matched to a gene: 5. This CDR3 has 14 residues. CDR1 is ENHRY and CDR2 is SYGVKD in the germline V gene. The sequenced sample consisted of naive CD4+ T cells sorted from blood. Subset given: CD45RA+ positively selected. The chain carries TRBV10-3 and TRBJ1-5; TRBD1 aligns across 7 bases. The TCR was taken from a man younger than 30 in good health. The DNA of the CDR3 is TGTGCCATCGACAGGGAAGGAAGCAATCAGCCCCAGCATTTT. Its translation: CAIDREGSNQPQHF.